The rows below give T cell receptor beta chains drawn from one sample of a study of technical replicates of blood from several donors. Repertoires were generated with immunoSEQ multiplex PCR, while TCRdb's copy carries only in-frame clones and drops some. The sample lists approximately 70,000 clones, 80% to 95% occurring once. The material sequenced was T cells isolated from PBMCs. The receptors stem from a human donor in good health. Each CDR3 is given with its conserved first and last residue. Fields, in order: V gene, D gene, J gene, CDR3 DNA, CDR3 protein. D genes are given only for firm matches.

V gene: TRBV6-5; D gene: TRBD2; J gene: TRBJ2-1; CDR3 DNA: TGTGCCAGCAGAAAACTAGCGGGAGGGCCCAGTGAGCAGTTCTTC; CDR3 protein: CASRKLAGGPSEQFF
V gene: TRBV11-2; D gene: TRBD2; J gene: TRBJ2-1; CDR3 DNA: TGTGCCAGCAGCCTAAGCGGGGGGGCCTACAATGAGCAGTTCTTC; CDR3 protein: CASSLSGGAYNEQFF
V gene: TRBV4-3; D gene: .; J gene: TRBJ1-1; CDR3 DNA: TGCGCCAGCAGCCAACTATCCTTCGCACCGTCCACTGAAGCTTTCTTT; CDR3 protein: CASSQLSFAPSTEAFF
V gene: TRBV2; D gene: TRBD1; J gene: TRBJ2-7; CDR3 DNA: TGTGCCAGCAGTCTTGGACAGGTGGGAAGGGGGCAGTACTTC; CDR3 protein: CASSLGQVGRGQYF
V gene: TRBV6-1; D gene: TRBD2; J gene: TRBJ2-1; CDR3 DNA: TGTGCCAGTAGCGGGAGGGCCGTATATGAGCAGTTCTTC; CDR3 protein: CASSGRAVYEQFF
V gene: TRBV6-1; D gene: TRBD2; J gene: TRBJ2-1; CDR3 DNA: TGTGCCAGCAGTGAATGGACTAGCTTAAATGAGCAGTTCTTC; CDR3 protein: CASSEWTSLNEQFF
V gene: TRBV30; D gene: .; J gene: TRBJ1-5; CDR3 DNA: TGTGCCTGGAGCGGACAAACCAATCAGCCCCAGCATTTT; CDR3 protein: CAWSGQTNQPQHF
V gene: TRBV7-2; D gene: TRBD2; J gene: TRBJ2-1; CDR3 DNA: TGTGCCAGCAGCTTAGCCCTCCGGCTAGCGGCGTACAATGAGCAGTTCTTC; CDR3 protein: CASSLALRLAAYNEQFF
V gene: TRBV4-3; D gene: .; J gene: TRBJ2-2; CDR3 DNA: TGCGCCAGCAGCCAAGATGAGGAATTTAACACCGGGGAGCTGTTTTTT; CDR3 protein: CASSQDEEFNTGELFF
V gene: TRBV9; D gene: .; J gene: TRBJ2-7; CDR3 DNA: TGTGCCAGCAGCGTTTCCTTGGGGGCTGGCGAGCAGTACTTC; CDR3 protein: CASSVSLGAGEQYF
V gene: TRBV30; D gene: .; J gene: TRBJ2-2; CDR3 DNA: TGTGCCTGGTCGAGGGCGGAGCTGTTTTTT; CDR3 protein: CAWSRAELFF
V gene: TRBV10-3; D gene: TRBD1; J gene: TRBJ2-7; CDR3 DNA: TGTGCCATCAGTTTACAGGGGGGAATTTCCTACGAGCAGTACTTC; CDR3 protein: CAISLQGGISYEQYF
V gene: TRBV6-5; D gene: TRBD1; J gene: TRBJ2-3; CDR3 DNA: TGTGCCAGCACCTACGGGACAGGGGGAAAAAATACGCAGTATTTT; CDR3 protein: CASTYGTGGKNTQYF
V gene: TRBV11-3; D gene: TRBD1; J gene: TRBJ1-1; CDR3 DNA: TGTGCCAGCAGCTCGTCCGGGACAGGGGTCGCTGAAGCTTTCTTT; CDR3 protein: CASSSSGTGVAEAFF